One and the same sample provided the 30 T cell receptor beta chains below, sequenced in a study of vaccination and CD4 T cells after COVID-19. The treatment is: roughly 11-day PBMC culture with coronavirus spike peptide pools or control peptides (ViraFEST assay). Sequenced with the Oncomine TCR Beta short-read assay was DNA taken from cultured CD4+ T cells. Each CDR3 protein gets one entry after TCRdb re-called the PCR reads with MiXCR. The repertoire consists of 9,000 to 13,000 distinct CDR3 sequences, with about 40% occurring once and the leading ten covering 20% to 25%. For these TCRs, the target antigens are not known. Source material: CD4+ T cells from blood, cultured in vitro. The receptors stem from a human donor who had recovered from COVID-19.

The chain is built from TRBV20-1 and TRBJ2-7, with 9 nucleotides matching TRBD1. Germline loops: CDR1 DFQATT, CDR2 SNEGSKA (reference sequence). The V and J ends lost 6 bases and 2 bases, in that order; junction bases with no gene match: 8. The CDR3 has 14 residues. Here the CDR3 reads CSATQGASTYEQYF. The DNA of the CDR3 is TGCAGTGCAACACAGGGGGCTTCCACCTACGAGCAGTACTTC.

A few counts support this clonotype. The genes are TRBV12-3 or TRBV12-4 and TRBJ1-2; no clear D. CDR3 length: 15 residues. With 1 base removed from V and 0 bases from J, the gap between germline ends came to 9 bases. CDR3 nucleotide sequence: TGTGCCAGCAGTTTAGGTGTGCAGACTAACTATGGCTACACCTTC. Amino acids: CASSLGVQTNYGYTF.

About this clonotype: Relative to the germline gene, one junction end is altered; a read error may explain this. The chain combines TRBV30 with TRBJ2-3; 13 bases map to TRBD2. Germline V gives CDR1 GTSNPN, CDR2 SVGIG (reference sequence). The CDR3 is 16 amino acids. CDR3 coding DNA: TGTGTCTGGAGTGAGGGACTAGCGGGAAGCGGAGATACGCAGTATTTT. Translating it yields CVWSEGLAGSGDTQYF.

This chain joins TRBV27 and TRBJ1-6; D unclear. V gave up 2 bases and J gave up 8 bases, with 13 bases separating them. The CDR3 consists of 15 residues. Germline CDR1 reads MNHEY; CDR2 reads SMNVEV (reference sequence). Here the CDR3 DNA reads TGTGCCAGCAGTTTAACCGACCCGAGGGATTCACCCCTCCACTTT. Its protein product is CASSLTDPRDSPLHF.

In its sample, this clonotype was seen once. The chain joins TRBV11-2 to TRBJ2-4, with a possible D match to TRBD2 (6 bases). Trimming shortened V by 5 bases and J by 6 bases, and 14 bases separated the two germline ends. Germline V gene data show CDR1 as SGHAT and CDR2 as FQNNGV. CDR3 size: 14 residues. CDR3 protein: CASSTGTWVNIQYF. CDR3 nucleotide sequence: TGTGCCAGCAGCACCGGGACTTGGGTAAACATTCAGTACTTC.

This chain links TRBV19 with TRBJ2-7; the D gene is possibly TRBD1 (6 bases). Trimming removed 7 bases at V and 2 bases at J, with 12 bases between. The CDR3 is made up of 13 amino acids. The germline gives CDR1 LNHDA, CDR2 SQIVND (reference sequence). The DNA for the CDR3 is TGTGCCAGTAAAGGGGCAGGGGCCTACGAGCAGTACTTC. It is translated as CASKGAGAYEQYF.

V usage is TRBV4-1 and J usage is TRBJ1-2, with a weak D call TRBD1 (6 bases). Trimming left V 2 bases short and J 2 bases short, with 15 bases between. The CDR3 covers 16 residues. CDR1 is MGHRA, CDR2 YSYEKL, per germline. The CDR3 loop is CASSQLHRGRNYGYTF. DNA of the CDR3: TGCGCCAGCAGCCAACTCCACCGGGGGCGCAACTATGGCTACACCTTC.

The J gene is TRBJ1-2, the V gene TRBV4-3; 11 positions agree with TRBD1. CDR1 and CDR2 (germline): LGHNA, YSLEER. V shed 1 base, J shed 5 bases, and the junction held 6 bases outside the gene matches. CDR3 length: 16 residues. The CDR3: CASSQGRDRGFYGYTF. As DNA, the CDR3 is TGCGCCAGCAGCCAAGGCCGGGACAGGGGGTTTTATGGCTACACCTTC.

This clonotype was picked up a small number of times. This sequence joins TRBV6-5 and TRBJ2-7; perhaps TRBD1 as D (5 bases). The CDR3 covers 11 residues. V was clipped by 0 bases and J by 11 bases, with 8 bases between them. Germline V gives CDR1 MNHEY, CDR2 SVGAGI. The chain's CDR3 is CASSYSRVEYF. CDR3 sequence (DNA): TGTGCCAGCAGTTACTCCAGGGTTGAGTACTTC.

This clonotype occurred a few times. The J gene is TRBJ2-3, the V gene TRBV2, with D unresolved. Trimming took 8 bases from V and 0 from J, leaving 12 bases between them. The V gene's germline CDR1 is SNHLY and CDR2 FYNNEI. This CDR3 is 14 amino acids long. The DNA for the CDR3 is TGTGCCAGCCGGAATAACCCTAGCACAGATACGCAGTATTTT. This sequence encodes CASRNNPSTDTQYF.

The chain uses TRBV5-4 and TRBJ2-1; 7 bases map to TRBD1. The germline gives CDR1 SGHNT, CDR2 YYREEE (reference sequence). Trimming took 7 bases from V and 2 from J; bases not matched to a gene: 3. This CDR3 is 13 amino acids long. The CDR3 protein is CASHGTAYNEQFF. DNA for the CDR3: TGTGCCAGCCACGGGACAGCCTACAATGAGCAGTTCTTC.

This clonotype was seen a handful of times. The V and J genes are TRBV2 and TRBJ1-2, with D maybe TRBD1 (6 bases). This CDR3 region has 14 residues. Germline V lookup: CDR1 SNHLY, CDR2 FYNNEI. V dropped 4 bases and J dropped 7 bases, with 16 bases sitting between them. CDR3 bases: TGTGCCAGCAGTGCGGAACAGGGAGAGGCTGGCTACACCTTC. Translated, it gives CASSAEQGEAGYTF.

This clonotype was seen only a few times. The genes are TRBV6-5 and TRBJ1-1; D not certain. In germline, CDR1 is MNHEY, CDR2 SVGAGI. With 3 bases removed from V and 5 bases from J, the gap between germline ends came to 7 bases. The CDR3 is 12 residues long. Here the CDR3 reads CASSYGQTEAFF. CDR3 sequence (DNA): TGTGCCAGCAGTTATGGGCAGACTGAAGCTTTCTTT.

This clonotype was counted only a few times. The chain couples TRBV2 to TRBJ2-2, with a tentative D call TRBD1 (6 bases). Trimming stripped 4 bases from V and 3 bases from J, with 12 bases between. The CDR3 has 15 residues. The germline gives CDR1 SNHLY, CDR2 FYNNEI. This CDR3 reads CASSAQGLDTGELFF. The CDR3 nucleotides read TGTGCCAGCAGTGCACAGGGCCTCGACACCGGGGAGCTGTTTTTT.

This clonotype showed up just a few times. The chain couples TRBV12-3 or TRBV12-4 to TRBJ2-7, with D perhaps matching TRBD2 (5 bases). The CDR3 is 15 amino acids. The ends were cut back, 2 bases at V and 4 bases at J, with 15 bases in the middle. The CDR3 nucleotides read TGTGCCAGCAGTTTAAGCGGATCCTCGAGATACGAGCAGTACTTC. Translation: CASSLSGSSRYEQYF.

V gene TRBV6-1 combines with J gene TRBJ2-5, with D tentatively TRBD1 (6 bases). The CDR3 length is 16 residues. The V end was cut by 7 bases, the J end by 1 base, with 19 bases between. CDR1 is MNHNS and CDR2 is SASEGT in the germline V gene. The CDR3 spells CASTQWTVYTQETQYF. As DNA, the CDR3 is TGTGCCAGCACCCAGTGGACAGTCTATACCCAAGAGACCCAGTACTTC.

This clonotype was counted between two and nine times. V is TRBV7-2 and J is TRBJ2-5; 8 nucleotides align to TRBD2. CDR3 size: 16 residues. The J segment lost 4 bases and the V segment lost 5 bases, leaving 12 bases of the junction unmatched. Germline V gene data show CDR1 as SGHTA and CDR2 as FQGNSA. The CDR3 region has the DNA TGTGCCAGCAGCACCCGACTAGCGCTGGGGGCAGAGACCCAGTACTTC. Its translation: CASSTRLALGAETQYF.

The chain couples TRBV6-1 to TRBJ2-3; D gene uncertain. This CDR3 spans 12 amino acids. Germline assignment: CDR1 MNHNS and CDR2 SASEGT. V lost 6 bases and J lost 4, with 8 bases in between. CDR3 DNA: TGTGCCAGCAGCACTTCGGCAGATACGCAGTATTTT. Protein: CASSTSADTQYF.

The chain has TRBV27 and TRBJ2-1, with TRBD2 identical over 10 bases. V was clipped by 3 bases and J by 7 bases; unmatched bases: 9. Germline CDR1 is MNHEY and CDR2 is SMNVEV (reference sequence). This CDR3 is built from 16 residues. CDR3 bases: TGTGCCAGCAGTTTTGCCAGCGGGGGGGCTGGGAATGAGCAGTTCTTC. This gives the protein CASSFASGGAGNEQFF.

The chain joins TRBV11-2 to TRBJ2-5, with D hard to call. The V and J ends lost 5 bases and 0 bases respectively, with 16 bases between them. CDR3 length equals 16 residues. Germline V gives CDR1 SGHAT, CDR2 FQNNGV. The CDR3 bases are TGTGCCAGCAGCCCCTGGCCAGACTTGTACCAAGAGACCCAGTACTTC. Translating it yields CASSPWPDLYQETQYF.

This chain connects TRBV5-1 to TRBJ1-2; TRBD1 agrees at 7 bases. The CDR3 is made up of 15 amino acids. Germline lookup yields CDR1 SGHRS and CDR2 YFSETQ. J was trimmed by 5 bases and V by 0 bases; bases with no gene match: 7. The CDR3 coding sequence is TGCGCCAGCAGCTTGGACAGGGGACACTTATATGGCTACACCTTC. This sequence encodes CASSLDRGHLYGYTF.

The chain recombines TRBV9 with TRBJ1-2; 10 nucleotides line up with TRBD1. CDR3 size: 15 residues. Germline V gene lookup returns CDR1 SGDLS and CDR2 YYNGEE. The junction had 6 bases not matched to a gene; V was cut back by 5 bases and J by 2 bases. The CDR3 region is CASSWGQGLNYGYTF. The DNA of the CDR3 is TGTGCCAGCAGTTGGGGACAGGGGCTGAACTATGGCTACACCTTC.

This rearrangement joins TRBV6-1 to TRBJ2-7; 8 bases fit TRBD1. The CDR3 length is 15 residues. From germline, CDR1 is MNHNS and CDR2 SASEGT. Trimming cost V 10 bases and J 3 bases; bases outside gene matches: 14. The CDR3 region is CAIRTGTGDHYEQYF. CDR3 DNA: TGTGCCATCAGAACCGGGACAGGAGATCACTACGAGCAGTACTTC.

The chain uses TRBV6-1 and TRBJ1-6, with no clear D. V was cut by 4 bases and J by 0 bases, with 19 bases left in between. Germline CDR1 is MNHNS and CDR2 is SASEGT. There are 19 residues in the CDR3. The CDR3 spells CASSAHTRARSSYNSPLHF. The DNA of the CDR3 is TGTGCCAGCAGTGCACATACCCGGGCCCGGAGCTCCTATAATTCACCCCTCCACTTT.

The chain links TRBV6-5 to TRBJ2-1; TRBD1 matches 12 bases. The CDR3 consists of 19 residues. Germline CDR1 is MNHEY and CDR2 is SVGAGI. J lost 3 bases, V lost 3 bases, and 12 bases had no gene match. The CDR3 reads CASSYPGQGARGDYNEQFF. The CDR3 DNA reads TGTGCCAGCAGTTATCCGGGACAGGGGGCAAGGGGAGACTACAATGAGCAGTTCTTC.

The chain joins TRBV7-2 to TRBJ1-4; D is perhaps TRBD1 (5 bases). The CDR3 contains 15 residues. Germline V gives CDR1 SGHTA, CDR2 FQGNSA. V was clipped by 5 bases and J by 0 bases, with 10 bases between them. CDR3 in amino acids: CASSPGPATNEKLFF. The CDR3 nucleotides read TGTGCCAGCAGCCCGGGGCCCGCAACTAATGAAAAACTGTTTTTT.

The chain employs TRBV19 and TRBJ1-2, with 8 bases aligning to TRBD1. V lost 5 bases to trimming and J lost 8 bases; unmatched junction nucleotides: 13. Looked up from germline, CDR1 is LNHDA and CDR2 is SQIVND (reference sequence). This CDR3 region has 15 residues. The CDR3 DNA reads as TGTGCCAGTAGTTCACCGGGACAGGCCATATGGGGCTACACCTTC. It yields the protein CASSSPGQAIWGYTF.

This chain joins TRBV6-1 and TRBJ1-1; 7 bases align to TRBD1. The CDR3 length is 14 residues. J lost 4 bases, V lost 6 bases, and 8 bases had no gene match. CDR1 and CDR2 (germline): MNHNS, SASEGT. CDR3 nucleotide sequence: TGTGCCAGCAGCCCCCGACAGGGAAGCACTGAAGCTTTCTTT. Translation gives CASSPRQGSTEAFF.

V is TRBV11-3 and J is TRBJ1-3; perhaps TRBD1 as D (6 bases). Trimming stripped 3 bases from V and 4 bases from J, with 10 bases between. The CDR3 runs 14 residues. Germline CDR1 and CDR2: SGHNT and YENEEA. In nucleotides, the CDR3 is TGTGCCAGCAGCTTTTCAGGGGCAGGAAACACCATATATTTT. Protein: CASSFSGAGNTIYF.

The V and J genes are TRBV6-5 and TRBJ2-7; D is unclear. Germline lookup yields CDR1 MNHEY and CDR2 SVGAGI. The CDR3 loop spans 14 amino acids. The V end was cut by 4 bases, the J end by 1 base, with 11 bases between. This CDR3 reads CASSSTDGSYEQYF. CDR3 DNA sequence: TGTGCCAGCAGTTCCACGGACGGATCCTACGAGCAGTACTTC.